This T cell receptor beta chain was sequenced during a study of glioma-infiltrating T cells. Trimming shortened V by 6 bases and J by 8 bases, and 16 bases separated the two germline ends. This CDR3 has 12 amino acids. From germline, CDR1 is SQVTM and CDR2 ANQGSEA. TCR alpha and beta CDR3 regions were amplified from RNA using iRepertoire nested multiplex PCR. TCRdb used MiXCR to reprocess the multiplex PCR reads, holding one entry per CDR3 protein. The table shows 150,000 to 200,000 distinct CDR3 sequences, with around 42% occurring only once. Sequences were obtained from glioma tissue, nonneoplastic brain tissue, or PBMCs (not recorded which). This chain uses TRBV29-1 with TRBJ1-1; perhaps TRBD1 as D (5 bases). This receptor was taken from a human donor with low-grade glioma or glioblastoma, undergoing nonglioma brain surgery, or in good health (not recorded which). The CDR3 protein is CSVGDRRAEAFF. The CDR3 DNA reads as TGCAGCGTAGGGGACCGCAGAGCCGAAGCTTTCTTT.